This TCR beta chain was sequenced for a study of blood T cell repertoires in COVID-19. Study at large: Specimens from acute and convalescent COVID-19 originated in the United States, Italy and Spain. From T cells, B-cell-depleted T cells, or PBMCs came the material, which was cDNA or gDNA.

TCRdb's table, derived via immunoSEQ multiplex PCR, lists solely in-frame clones and lacks some. The table lists some 360,000 clones, roughly 87% of them singletons. Germline lookup yields CDR1 SEHNR and CDR2 FQNEAQ (reference sequence). The V and J ends lost 1 base and 5 bases, in that order; junction bases with no gene match: 3. The CDR3 runs to 14 residues. This clonotype originated in a woman aged 55-70 years with COVID-19, enrolled during active disease. The sample comprised peripheral blood. The J gene is TRBJ1-1, the V gene TRBV7-9; 8 bases are shared with TRBD1. The DNA for the CDR3 is TGTGCCAGCAGCTTAGTGGGACAGGTGACTGAAGCTTTCTTT. This sequence encodes CASSLVGQVTEAFF.